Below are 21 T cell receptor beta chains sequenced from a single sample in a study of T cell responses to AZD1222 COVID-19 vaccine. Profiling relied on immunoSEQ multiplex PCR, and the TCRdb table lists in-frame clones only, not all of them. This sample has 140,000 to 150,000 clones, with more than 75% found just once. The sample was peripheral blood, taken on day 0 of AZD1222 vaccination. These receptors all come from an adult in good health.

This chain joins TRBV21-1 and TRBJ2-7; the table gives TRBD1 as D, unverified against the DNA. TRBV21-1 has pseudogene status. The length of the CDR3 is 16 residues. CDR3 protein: CASSINRQGSSYEQYF. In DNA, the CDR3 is TGTGCCAGCAGCATAAATCGACAGGGAAGCTCCTACGAGCAGTACTTC.

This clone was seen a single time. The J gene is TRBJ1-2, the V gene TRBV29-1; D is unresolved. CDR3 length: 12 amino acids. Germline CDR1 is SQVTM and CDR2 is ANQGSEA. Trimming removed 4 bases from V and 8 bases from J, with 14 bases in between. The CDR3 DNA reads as TGCAGCGTTGGGGTTACAGACGGAGGCTACACCTTC. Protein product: CSVGVTDGGYTF. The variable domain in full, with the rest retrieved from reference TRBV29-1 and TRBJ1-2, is SAVISQKPSRDICQRGTSLTIQCQVDSQVTMMFWYRQQPGQSLTLIATANQGSEATYESGFVIDKFPISRPNLTFSTLTVSNMSPEDSSIYLCSVGVTDGGYTFGSGTRLTVV.

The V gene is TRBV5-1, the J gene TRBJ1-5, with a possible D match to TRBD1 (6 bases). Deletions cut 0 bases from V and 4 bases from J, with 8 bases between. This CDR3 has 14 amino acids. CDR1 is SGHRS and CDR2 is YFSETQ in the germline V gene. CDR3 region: CASSLEQGNQPQHF. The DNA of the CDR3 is TGCGCCAGCAGCTTGGAACAGGGAAATCAGCCCCAGCATTTT.

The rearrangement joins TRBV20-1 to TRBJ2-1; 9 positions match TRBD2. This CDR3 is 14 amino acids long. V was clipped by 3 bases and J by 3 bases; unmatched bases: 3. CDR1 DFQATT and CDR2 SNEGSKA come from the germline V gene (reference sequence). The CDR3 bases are TGCAGTGCTAGTAGCGGGAGAATCTACAATGAGCAGTTCTTC. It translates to CSASSGRIYNEQFF.

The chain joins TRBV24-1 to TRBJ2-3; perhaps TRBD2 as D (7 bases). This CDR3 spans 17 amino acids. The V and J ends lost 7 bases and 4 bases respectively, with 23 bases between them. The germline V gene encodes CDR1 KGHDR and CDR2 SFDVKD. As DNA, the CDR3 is TGTGCCACCAGCCTTTCGGGGAGGGGGATTAAGTCAGATACGCAGTATTTT. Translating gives CATSLSGRGIKSDTQYF.

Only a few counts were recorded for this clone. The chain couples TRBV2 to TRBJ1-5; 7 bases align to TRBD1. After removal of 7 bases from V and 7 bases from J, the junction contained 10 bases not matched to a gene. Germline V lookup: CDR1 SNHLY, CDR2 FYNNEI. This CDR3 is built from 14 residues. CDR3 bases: TGTGCCAGCACCGAAAACAGGGGAGGGCAGCCCCAGCATTTT. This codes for CASTENRGGQPQHF.

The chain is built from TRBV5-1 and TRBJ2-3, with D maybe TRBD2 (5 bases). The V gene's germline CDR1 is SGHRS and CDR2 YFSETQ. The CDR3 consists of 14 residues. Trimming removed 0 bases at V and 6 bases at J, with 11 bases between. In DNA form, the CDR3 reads TGCGCCAGCAGCTTGGGTGCGGGCCCGGATACGCAGTATTTT. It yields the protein CASSLGAGPDTQYF. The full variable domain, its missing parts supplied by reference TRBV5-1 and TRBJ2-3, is KAGVTQTPRYLIKTRGQQVTLSCSPISGHRSVSWYQQTPGQGLQFLFEYFSETQRNKGNFPGRFSGRQFSNSRSEMNVSTLELGDSALYLCASSLGAGPDTQYFGPGTRLTVL.

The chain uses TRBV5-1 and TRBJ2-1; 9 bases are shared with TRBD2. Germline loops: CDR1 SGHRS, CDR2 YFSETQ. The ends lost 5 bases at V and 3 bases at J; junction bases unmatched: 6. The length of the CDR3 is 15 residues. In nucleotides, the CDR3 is TGCGCCAGCAGTCAGGAGACTAGCGGCTACAATGAGCAGTTCTTC. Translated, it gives CASSQETSGYNEQFF. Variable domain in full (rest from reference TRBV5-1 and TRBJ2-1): KAGVTQTPRYLIKTRGQQVTLSCSPISGHRSVSWYQQTPGQGLQFLFEYFSETQRNKGNFPGRFSGRQFSNSRSEMNVSTLELGDSALYLCASSQETSGYNEQFFGPGTRLTVL.

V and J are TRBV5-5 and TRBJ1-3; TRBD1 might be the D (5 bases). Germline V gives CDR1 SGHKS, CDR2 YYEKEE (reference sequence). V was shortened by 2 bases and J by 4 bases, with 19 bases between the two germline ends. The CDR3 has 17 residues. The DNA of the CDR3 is TGTGCCAGCAGCTTAGGTCCTAGTATGACAGCGGGAAACACCATATATTTT. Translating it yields CASSLGPSMTAGNTIYF. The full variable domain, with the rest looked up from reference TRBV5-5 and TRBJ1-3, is DAGVTQSPTHLIKTRGQQVTLRCSPISGHKSVSWYQQVLGQGPQFIFQYYEKEERGRGNFPDRFSARQFPNYSSELNVNALLLGDSALYLCASSLGPSMTAGNTIYFGEGSWLTVV.

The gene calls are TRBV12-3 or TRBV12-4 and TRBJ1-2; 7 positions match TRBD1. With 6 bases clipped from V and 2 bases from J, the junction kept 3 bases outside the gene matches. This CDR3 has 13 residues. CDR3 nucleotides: TGTGCCAGCAGCTCGACAGGGAACTATGGCTACACCTTC. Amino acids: CASSSTGNYGYTF.

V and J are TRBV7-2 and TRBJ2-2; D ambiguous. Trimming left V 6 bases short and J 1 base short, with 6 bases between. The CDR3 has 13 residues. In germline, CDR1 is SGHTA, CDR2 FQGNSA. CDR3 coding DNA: TGTGCCAGCAGGACCGGGAACACCGGGGAGCTGTTTTTT. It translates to CASRTGNTGELFF.

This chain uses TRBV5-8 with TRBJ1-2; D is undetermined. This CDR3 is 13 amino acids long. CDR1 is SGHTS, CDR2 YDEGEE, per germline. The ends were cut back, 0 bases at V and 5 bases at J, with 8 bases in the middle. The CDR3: CASSLAAGYGYTF. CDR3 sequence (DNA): TGTGCCAGCAGCTTGGCGGCGGGTTATGGCTACACCTTC. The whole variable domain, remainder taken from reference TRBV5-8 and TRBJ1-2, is EAGVTQSPTHLIKTRGQQATLRCSPISGHTSVYWYQQALGLGLQFLLWYDEGEERNRGNFPPRFSGRQFPNYSSELNVNALELEDSALYLCASSLAAGYGYTFGSGTRLTVV.

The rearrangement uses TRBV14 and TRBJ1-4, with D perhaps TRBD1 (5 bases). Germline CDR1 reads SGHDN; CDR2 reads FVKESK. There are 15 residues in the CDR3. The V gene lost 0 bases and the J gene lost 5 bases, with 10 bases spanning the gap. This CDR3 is CASSQDFGANEKLFF. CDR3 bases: TGTGCCAGCAGCCAAGATTTCGGGGCAAATGAAAAACTGTTTTTT.

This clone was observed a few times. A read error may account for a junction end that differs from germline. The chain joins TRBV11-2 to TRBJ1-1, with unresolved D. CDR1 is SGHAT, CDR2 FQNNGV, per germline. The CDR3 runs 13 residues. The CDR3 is CASSLDTNTEAFF. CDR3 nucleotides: TGTGCCAGCAGCCTAGACACCAACACTGAAGCTTTCTTT.

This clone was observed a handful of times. The CDR3 loop reads CASSLSARGTEAFF. The CDR3 bases are TGTGCCAGCAGTTTATCGGCCAGGGGCACTGAAGCTTTCTTT. The gene calls are TRBV28 and TRBJ1-1, with D possibly being TRBD1 (6 bases). The ends were cut back, 1 base at V and 4 bases at J, with 10 bases in the middle. This CDR3 comprises 14 residues. Germline values: CDR1 MDHEN, CDR2 SYDVKM.

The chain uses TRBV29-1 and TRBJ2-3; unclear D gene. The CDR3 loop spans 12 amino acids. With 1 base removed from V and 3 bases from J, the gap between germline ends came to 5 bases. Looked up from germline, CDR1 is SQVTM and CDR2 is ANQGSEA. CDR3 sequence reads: CSVEVGTDTQYF. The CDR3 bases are TGCAGCGTTGAAGTGGGGACAGATACGCAGTATTTT.

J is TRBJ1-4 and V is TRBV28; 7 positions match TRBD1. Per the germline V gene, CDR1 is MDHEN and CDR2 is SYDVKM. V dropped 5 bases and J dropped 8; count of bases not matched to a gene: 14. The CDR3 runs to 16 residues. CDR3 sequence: CASSLWRTGAVEKLFF. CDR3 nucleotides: TGTGCCAGCAGTCTTTGGAGGACAGGCGCGGTAGAAAAACTGTTTTTT.

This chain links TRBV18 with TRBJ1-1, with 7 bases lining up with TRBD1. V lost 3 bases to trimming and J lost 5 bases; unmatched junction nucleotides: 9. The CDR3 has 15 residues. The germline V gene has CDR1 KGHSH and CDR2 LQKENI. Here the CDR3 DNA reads TGTGCCAGCTCACCCCTAAGGGGGCATGGAACTGAAGCTTTCTTT. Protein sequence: CASSPLRGHGTEAFF.

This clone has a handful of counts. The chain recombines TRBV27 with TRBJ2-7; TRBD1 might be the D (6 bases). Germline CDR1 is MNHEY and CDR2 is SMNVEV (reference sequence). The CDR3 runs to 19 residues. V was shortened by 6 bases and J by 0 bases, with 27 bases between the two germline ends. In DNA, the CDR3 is TGTGCCAGCAGCCCCAAGGACAGCTCCCTTCCTCCCTACTCCTACGAGCAGTACTTC. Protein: CASSPKDSSLPPYSYEQYF.

The CDR3 loop is CASSRTGNYGYTF. Here the CDR3 DNA reads TGTGCCAGCAGCCGTACAGGGAACTATGGCTACACCTTC. The chain uses TRBV7-8 and TRBJ1-2, with a tentative D call TRBD1 (6 bases). V was cut by 5 bases and J by 2 bases, with 9 bases left in between. The CDR3 has 13 residues. Germline-derived CDR1 and CDR2 are SGHVS and FQNEAQ.

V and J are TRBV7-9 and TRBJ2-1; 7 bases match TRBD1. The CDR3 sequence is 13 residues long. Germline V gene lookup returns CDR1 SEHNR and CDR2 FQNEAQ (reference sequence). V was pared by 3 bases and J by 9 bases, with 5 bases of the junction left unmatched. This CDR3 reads CASSFGTEGEQFF. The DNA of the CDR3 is TGTGCCAGCAGCTTTGGGACAGAGGGTGAGCAGTTCTTC.